A few counts support the clone carrying this TCR beta chain. The antigen remains unidentified. The record originates from a study of blood T cells in healthy people across ages. Study-wide points: When set beside aged donors, long-lived donors presented more naive CD4+ cells and higher diversity. PBMCs were not sorted, which prevented a conclusive comparison of naive versus antigen-experienced cells. The diversity estimates, figures obtained from one million T cells, were considered underestimates.

Trimming removed 1 base from V and 2 bases from J; junction bases left unmatched: 6. Germline CDR1 SGHAT, CDR2 FQNNGV. The CDR3 runs to 16 residues. For the second PCR, which ran for roughly 7 to 11 cycles, a sample-barcoded 5' primer and a J-beta primer mix were used. TCRdb fed the 5' RACE reads into MiXCR, producing one record per CDR3 protein. The sample lists hundreds of thousands of distinct CDR3 sequences, 55% to 75% occurring once. The clonotype was recovered from a man younger than 40 in good health. The rearrangement joins TRBV11-2 to TRBJ2-7; TRBD1 agrees at 9 bases. The sample comprised blood. CDR3 amino acids: CASSLATGQGTYEQYF. Written as DNA, the CDR3 is TGTGCCAGCAGCTTAGCCACGGGACAGGGAACCTACGAGCAGTACTTC.